This paragraph covers one T cell receptor beta chain sequence. The antigen remains undetermined. The entry originates in a study of cytomegalovirus exposure and HLA in healthy donors. Researchers ran the PCR with 60 Vbeta and 13 Jbeta primers. TCRdb's table, derived via immunoSEQ multiplex PCR, lists solely in-frame clones and lacks some. The sample has approximately 190,000 clones, about four fifths seen once. Overall study results and limits: The study designated 150 or so TCR beta chains cytomegalovirus-associated. A later analysis showed HLA-associated TCR beta chains outstripping equally common others in clonal expansion.

Per germline, CDR1 SGHNT and CDR2 YYREEE (reference sequence). Trimming removed 4 bases from V and 5 bases from J; junction bases left unmatched: 2. The CDR3 length is 14 residues. The clonotype comes from a man aged 35 to 55 in good health and CMV-seropositive. Sample: PBMCs. The chain couples TRBV5-4 to TRBJ2-2; 10 bases are a match to TRBD1. CDR3 loop: CASSPDRGTGELFF. The CDR3 DNA sequence: TGTGCCAGCAGCCCGGACAGGGGGACCGGGGAGCTGTTTTTT. The variable domain in full, with the rest retrieved from reference TRBV5-4 and TRBJ2-2, is ETGVTQSPTHLIKTRGQQVTLRCSSQSGHNTVSWYQQALGQGPQFIFQYYREEENGRGNFPPRFSGLQFPNYSSELNVNALELDDSALYLCASSPDRGTGELFFGEGSRLTVL.